These 29 T cell receptor beta chains were sequenced from one sample in a study of T cell responses to AZD1222 COVID-19 vaccine. The table came from immunoSEQ multiplex PCR; TCRdb's copy has only in-frame clones and leaves some out. In the table there are around 260,000 clones, approximately 95% of which are singletons. Specimen: peripheral blood, collected on day 0 of AZD1222 vaccination. Receptors were obtained from an adult in good health.

The V gene is TRBV6-2 or TRBV6-3, the J gene TRBJ1-5, with D maybe TRBD1 (6 bases). The ends were cut back, 6 bases at V and 3 bases at J, with 12 bases in the middle. This CDR3 has 14 residues. In germline, CDR1 is MNHEY, CDR2 SVGEGT. CDR3 loop: CASSKTGTNQPQHF. CDR3 coding DNA: TGTGCCAGCAGCAAGACAGGTACCAATCAGCCCCAGCATTTT.

This clone was found once. The genes are TRBV28 and TRBJ2-1; the D gene could be TRBD1 or TRBD2 (5 bases each). This CDR3 is built from 13 residues. Looked up from germline, CDR1 is MDHEN and CDR2 is SYDVKM. Trimming pared 2 bases from V and 13 bases from J, leaving 15 bases between. CDR3 DNA sequence: TGTGCCAGCAGTTTAGGGGGACCTTCGGAACAGTTCTTC. Its translation: CASSLGGPSEQFF.

This clone showed up just a few times. The V gene is TRBV2, the J gene TRBJ2-3; D remains ambiguous. The V end was cut by 7 bases, the J end by 4 bases, with 9 bases between. This CDR3 is 12 amino acids long. Germline CDR1 and CDR2: SNHLY and FYNNEI. CDR3 in DNA: TGTGCCAGCATTCGGGTGGCAGATACGCAGTATTTT. It specifies CASIRVADTQYF.

The chain couples TRBV7-2 to TRBJ1-4; D gene unclear. The CDR3 is 14 amino acids. Looked up from germline, CDR1 is SGHTA and CDR2 is FQGNSA. Trimming stripped 0 bases from V and 6 bases from J, with 8 bases between. This chain's CDR3 is CASSLAEGYEKLFF. The CDR3, as DNA: TGTGCCAGCAGCTTAGCTGAAGGGTATGAAAAACTGTTTTTT.

The gene calls are TRBV27 and TRBJ2-7; TRBD1 agrees at 7 bases. V gave up 8 bases and J gave up 3 bases; unmatched junction bases: 7. In germline, CDR1 is MNHEY, CDR2 SMNVEV (reference sequence). There are 13 residues in the CDR3. CDR3 DNA sequence: TGTGCCAGCGGCAAGGGGGCTAGCTACGAGCAGTACTTC. Translated, it gives CASGKGASYEQYF.

The chain is built from TRBV7-9 and TRBJ1-1; the D is unclear. Trimming pared 7 bases from V and 3 bases from J, leaving 12 bases between. The CDR3 totals 13 residues. Germline CDR1 and CDR2: SEHNR and FQNEAQ (reference sequence). The DNA of the CDR3 is TGTGCCAGCACTCTGGGAGGTGACACTGAAGCTTTCTTT. It yields the protein CASTLGGDTEAFF.

The chain has TRBV19 and TRBJ2-1; 10 nucleotides agree with TRBD1. CDR3 length: 16 residues. CDR1 and CDR2 (germline): LNHDA, SQIVND (reference sequence). Losses at the gene ends were 6 bases for V and 6 bases for J; bases not matched to a gene: 11. The CDR3 protein is CASRPADRGRGNEQFF. The CDR3 nucleotides read TGTGCCAGTAGACCCGCAGACAGGGGGCGAGGCAATGAGCAGTTCTTC.

The chain carries TRBV21-1 and TRBJ1-1; TRBD1 reflects the table's D call only, with no check against the DNA. TRBV21-1 is described as a pseudogene. This CDR3 spans 14 amino acids. DNA of the CDR3: TGTGCCAGCAGCAAAGAGGGGTCTAACACTGAAGCTTTCTTT. It encodes CASSKEGSNTEAFF.

The chain combines TRBV19 with TRBJ1-4; D gene ambiguous. Per the germline V gene, CDR1 is LNHDA and CDR2 is SQIVND (reference sequence). V lost 5 bases and J lost 7, with 11 bases in between. This CDR3 is built from 13 residues. In DNA form, the CDR3 reads TGTGCCAGTAGTCTGGCCTCCCCTGAAAAACTGTTTTTT. Its protein product is CASSLASPEKLFF.

The chain combines TRBV5-6 with TRBJ1-5, with D possibly TRBD1 on 6 matching bases. CDR1 SGHDT and CDR2 YYEEEE come from the germline V gene. V was pared by 4 bases and J by 6 bases, with 11 bases between. The CDR3 runs 13 residues. The CDR3 here is CASSRVGAQPQHF. In DNA form, the CDR3 reads TGTGCCAGCAGCCGTGTGGGGGCTCAGCCCCAGCATTTT.

The chain combines TRBV18 with TRBJ1-5; 8 nucleotides line up with TRBD1. This CDR3 comprises 16 residues. From germline, CDR1 is KGHSH and CDR2 LQKENI. V shed 3 bases and J 6 bases; nucleotides not matched to a gene: 10. The CDR3 DNA follows: TGTGCCAGCTCACCCGAAAGCAGGGGGCGAATTCAGCCCCAGCATTTT. Translating gives CASSPESRGRIQPQHF.

This chain uses TRBV6-5 with TRBJ1-2; 7 bases match TRBD1. The CDR3 covers 13 residues. CDR1 MNHEY and CDR2 SVGAGI come from the germline V gene. After removal of 2 bases from V and 8 bases from J, the junction contained 5 bases not matched to a gene. The DNA of the CDR3 is TGTGCCAGCAGTTACCGCCGACAGGGCGGCTACACCTTC. Encoded protein: CASSYRRQGGYTF.

The chain recombines TRBV4-2 with TRBJ1-2; no reliable D call. Germline CDR1 reads LGHNA; CDR2 reads YNFKEQ. Trimming stripped 1 base from V and 0 bases from J, with 15 bases between. This CDR3 region has 17 residues. CDR3 DNA: TGTGCCAGCAGCCAAGGGCCACTAGTCACAGCTAACTATGGCTACACCTTC. Protein sequence: CASSQGPLVTANYGYTF.

In this sample, this clone turned up once. The rearrangement joins TRBV28 to TRBJ1-2; 12 nucleotides agree with TRBD1. CDR1 MDHEN and CDR2 SYDVKM come from the germline V gene. The CDR3 has 15 residues. V was pared by 10 bases and J by 5 bases, with 11 bases of the junction left unmatched. The CDR3 DNA follows: TGTGCCACCCTACTGGGACAGGGGGCGGGTTATGGCTACACCTTC. It is translated as CATLLGQGAGYGYTF.

The rearrangement links TRBV30 to TRBJ1-3; D is ambiguous. CDR1 and CDR2 (germline): GTSNPN, SVGIG (reference sequence). The V and J ends lost 1 base and 0 bases respectively, with 10 bases between them. The CDR3 consists of 15 residues. Here the CDR3 reads CAWSGSPSSGNTIYF. CDR3 nucleotides: TGTGCCTGGAGTGGTTCACCGAGCTCTGGAAACACCATATATTTT.

This chain joins TRBV3-1 (or the pseudogene TRBV3-2) and TRBJ2-1; no reliable D call. The CDR3 is made up of 15 amino acids. Germline CDR1 reads LGHDT; CDR2 reads YNNKEL (reference sequence). Trimming removed 2 bases from V and 3 bases from J, with 11 bases in between. CDR3 region: CASSQPGQHYNEQFF. As DNA, the CDR3 is TGTGCCAGCAGCCAACCGGGCCAGCACTACAATGAGCAGTTCTTC.

V gene TRBV5-1 combines with J gene TRBJ1-1; TRBD1 matches at 9 bases. This CDR3 comprises 15 residues. Germline values: CDR1 SGHRS, CDR2 YFSETQ. With V trimmed by 0 bases and J by 6 bases, 6 bases remained unmatched. Here the CDR3 DNA reads TGCGCCAGCAGCTTGGCCGTGGGACAGGGCTCTGAAGCTTTCTTT. Protein: CASSLAVGQGSEAFF.

The gene calls are TRBV5-1 and TRBJ2-1; TRBD1 matches at 8 bases. The CDR3 contains 19 residues. J gave up 1 base and V 2 bases, and 14 bases lay outside the gene matches. CDR1 and CDR2 from the germline V gene are SGHRS and YFSETQ. CDR3 region: CASSFGLGTGLSSYNEQFF. DNA of the CDR3: TGCGCCAGCAGCTTCGGATTAGGGACAGGTCTTTCGTCCTACAATGAGCAGTTCTTC.

This chain uses TRBV7-9 with TRBJ1-1; 8 bases agree with TRBD1. The CDR3 extends over 16 amino acids. CDR1 is SEHNR, CDR2 FQNEAQ, per germline (reference sequence). Trimming took 2 bases from V and 1 from J; bases not matched to a gene: 6. For the CDR3, the DNA is TGTGCCAGCAGCTTATCACGACAGGGGTCGAACACTGAAGCTTTCTTT. Its translation is CASSLSRQGSNTEAFF.

The chain employs TRBV2 and TRBJ2-3; 8 positions agree with TRBD1. The trim removed 8 bases at V and 8 bases at J, leaving 3 bases unmatched. Germline V lookup: CDR1 SNHLY, CDR2 FYNNEI. This CDR3 is built from 11 residues. The CDR3 reads CASAGGGTQYF. CDR3 nucleotide sequence: TGTGCCAGCGCAGGGGGCGGTACGCAGTATTTT.

The gene calls are TRBV7-8 and TRBJ2-3; TRBD1 matches at 9 bases. J was trimmed by 4 bases and V by 5 bases; bases with no gene match: 7. The CDR3 has 15 residues. Germline V gene data show CDR1 as SGHVS and CDR2 as FQNEAQ. In DNA form, the CDR3 reads TGTGCCAGCAGCAAGGACAGGGGATGGCCAGATACGCAGTATTTT. This gives the protein CASSKDRGWPDTQYF.

This clone was detected a few times. The chain links TRBV2 to TRBJ1-4; no clear D. Germline V gene data show CDR1 as SNHLY and CDR2 as FYNNEI. The CDR3 totals 13 residues. Between the trimmed V and J ends, which lost 8 bases and 5 bases, there was a span of 12 bases. The CDR3 region has the DNA TGTGCCAGCCGGAGGATACAGAATGAAAAACTGTTTTTT. Its translation: CASRRIQNEKLFF.

V and J are TRBV28 and TRBJ2-2; no clear D. V shed 4 bases and J shed 5 bases, with 11 bases lying between them. The CDR3 extends over 14 amino acids. CDR1 is MDHEN and CDR2 is SYDVKM in the germline V gene. CDR3 nucleotides: TGTGCCAGCAGTTCGCACCGACATACCGGGGAGCTGTTTTTT. Translation gives CASSSHRHTGELFF.

V and J are TRBV27 and TRBJ1-1; D is unclear. V lost 8 bases and J lost 4, with 17 bases in between. CDR1 is MNHEY and CDR2 is SMNVEV in the germline V gene (reference sequence). The CDR3 totals 14 residues. CDR3 bases: TGTGCCAGCTTCCCCTCGCCCAGTCTCACTGAAGCTTTCTTT. As protein: CASFPSPSLTEAFF.

The V and J genes are TRBV28 and TRBJ1-6, with 8 bases matching TRBD1. Germline V gives CDR1 MDHEN, CDR2 SYDVKM. The CDR3 runs to 16 residues. The J segment lost 3 bases and the V segment lost 5 bases, leaving 6 bases of the junction unmatched. The CDR3 reads CASSPRTGFYNSPLHF. For the CDR3, the DNA is TGTGCCAGCAGTCCCCGGACAGGGTTCTATAATTCACCCCTCCACTTT.

The CDR3 DNA reads TGCGCCAGCAGCCGTCGGACTAGCGAATACAATGAGCAGTTCTTC. It encodes CASSRRTSEYNEQFF. The chain couples TRBV4-3 to TRBJ2-1; TRBD2 matches 9 bases. In germline, CDR1 is LGHNA, CDR2 YSLEER. The ends lost 4 bases at V and 4 bases at J; junction bases unmatched: 5. CDR3 size: 15 residues.

This chain links TRBV23-1 with TRBJ1-1; 9 bases match TRBD1. Being an ORF, TRBV23-1 has a function that is uncertain. With V trimmed by 8 bases and J by 5 bases, 12 bases remained unmatched. This CDR3 is 15 amino acids long. As DNA, the CDR3 is TGCGCCAGCCCCACAGATGACAGGGGGAGGACTGAAGCTTTCTTT. Protein: CASPTDDRGRTEAFF.

The rearrangement links TRBV19 to TRBJ1-2, with a weak D call TRBD1 (6 bases). Germline lookup yields CDR1 LNHDA and CDR2 SQIVND (reference sequence). CDR3 length: 14 residues. Trimming removed 3 bases at V and 5 bases at J, with 13 bases between. The CDR3 protein is CASSMGQGRYGYTF. The CDR3 nucleotides are TGTGCCAGTAGTATGGGCCAGGGGCGGTATGGCTACACCTTC.

The CDR3 region has the DNA TGCGCCAGCAGCTTGGGGCCCGGGGTCTCCTACGAGCAGTACTTC. Translated: CASSLGPGVSYEQYF. This sequence joins TRBV5-1 and TRBJ2-7, with D possibly TRBD2 on 5 matching bases. Trimming shortened V by 0 bases and J by 0 bases, and 10 bases separated the two germline ends. Germline lookup yields CDR1 SGHRS and CDR2 YFSETQ. The CDR3 contains 15 residues.